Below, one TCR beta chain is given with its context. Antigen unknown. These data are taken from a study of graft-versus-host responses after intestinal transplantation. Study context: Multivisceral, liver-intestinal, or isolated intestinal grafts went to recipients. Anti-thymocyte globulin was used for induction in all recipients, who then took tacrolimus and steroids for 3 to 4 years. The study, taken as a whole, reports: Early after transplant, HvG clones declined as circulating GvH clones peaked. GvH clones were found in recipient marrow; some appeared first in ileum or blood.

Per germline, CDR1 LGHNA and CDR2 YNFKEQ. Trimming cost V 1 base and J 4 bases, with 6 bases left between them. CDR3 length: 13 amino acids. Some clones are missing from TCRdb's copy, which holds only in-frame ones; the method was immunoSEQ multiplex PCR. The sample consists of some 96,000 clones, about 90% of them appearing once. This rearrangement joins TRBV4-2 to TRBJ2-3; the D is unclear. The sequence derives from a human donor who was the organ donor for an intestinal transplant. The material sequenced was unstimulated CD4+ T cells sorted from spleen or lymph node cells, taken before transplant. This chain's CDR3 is CASSQAGSDTQYF. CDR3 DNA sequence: TGTGCCAGCAGCCAAGCTGGGTCAGATACGCAGTATTTT.